This paragraph reports one TCR beta chain. The sample holds one count of this clone. Its cognate antigen has yet to be identified. Within one base of it there is no much larger clone, and no base qualities were kept. The sample is drawn from a study of cytomegalovirus exposure and HLA in healthy donors (dated by TCRdb to about 2017). Context from the whole study: An earlier analysis of some 550 of the donors reported roughly 300 Gb of sequence data and around 110 million unique TCR beta sequences from 150 million to 200 million T cells. An early release that covered more than 550 HLA-typed donors contained about 290 gigabases of sequencing data and about 93 million unique TCR sequences. Among the roughly 380 genotyped donors, approximately 76% belonged to the genetic ancestry cluster associated with self-reported Caucasian donors. The study aimed to test whether cataloging public T cell receptors could reveal signatures of past pathogen exposure. The study used immunosequencing to profile the T cell repertoires of around 600 subjects and linked those repertoires to cytomegalovirus serostatus. A separate validation cohort of 100 to 150 different subjects was used in addition to the roughly 700-subject first cohort. To predict cytomegalovirus infection status, the study combined high-throughput TCR immunosequencing, statistical association of individual TCRs with disease status, and machine learning. A later analysis re-examined previously published TCR beta repertoires from just over 650 donors and added high-resolution HLA genotyping to investigate patterns of TCR occurrence. In the later analysis, no new phenotypic data were used to find candidate immune exposures; instead, reliance was placed on TCR beta sequences and their occurrence across donors. An earlier analysis of several hundred of the donors used high-throughput TCR beta sequencing to judge whether each TCR beta V gene segment behaved as functional or pseudogenic. Alongside the repertoire data, information on donor age, sex, ethnicity and CMV serostatus was compiled. A later genetic analysis used genome-wide SNP genotypes for about 60% of the roughly 700 donors, treating that subset as a discovery cohort. All discovery cohort repertoires had been generated on a single sequencing platform. HLA typing covered class I and class II loci at four-digit resolution. Typing coverage differed by locus: A, B, C, DRB1 and DQB1 were typed in roughly 620-630 donors, DQA1 in roughly 500, DPA1 in nearly 610, and DPB1 in around 440. About 5 DR-DQ haplotypes were handled as single units for association and clustering, since linkage in the cohort was strong. Across approximately 400 genotyped donors of the cohort, an average of about 240,000 unique TCR beta nucleotide sequences per donor were sequenced, and 15% to 20% of those sequences were non-productive.

The CDR3 runs 17 amino acids, cysteine and phenylalanine included. The read is trimmed to its CDR3 DNA, 51 bases read in frame from base 1. Here V drops 0 bases and J drops 5 bases, and the junction holds 9 bases not matched to any gene. The germline V gene (reference sequence) gives CDR1 as GTSNPN and CDR2 as SVGIG. In total, approximately 610 healthy bone marrow donors made up the cohort. Cohort members were all nominally healthy when sampled, although unrecorded immune exposures were likely present. The donor was CMV seronegative and belonged to the group of several hundred seronegative cohort members. A peripheral blood sample was collected from each donor, and TCR beta sequencing was performed on peripheral blood mononuclear cells. Genomic DNA extraction from the blood cell samples was performed with the Qiagen DNeasy Blood Extraction Kit. General study outcomes and caveats: A later genetic analysis reported fewer N-insertions in productive TCRs among donors in an Asian-associated ancestry cluster than the roughly 640-donor mean. In vitro tests confirmed that three of the cytomegalovirus-associated TCR beta chains recognize cytomegalovirus antigens. The cohort was sequenced for TCR beta chains only, and without alpha or paired-chain data the features that could be detected were limited. A later analysis found that HLA-associated TCR beta chains were more clonally expanded and had lower generation probabilities than equally common non-associated chains. Broadly in line with IMGT annotations, most TCR beta V segments showed up in productive rearrangements about 90% or about 30% of the time in an earlier analysis of 450 to 600 of the donors. The 87-base-pair reads could not distinguish some IMGT-functional V segments, including TRBV6-2 and TRBV6-3, so those segments were excluded. Some 15 rarely observed V segments, including chromosome 9 orphons, were excluded from the earlier analysis of almost 600 of the donors because counts were too low. In a later analysis, most CMV-associated TCR beta chains were found to appear HLA-restricted, with HLA associations seemingly driven largely by CMV exposure. For the cohort, immune exposure information was limited to CMV serostatus. It was suggested by the authors that the approach could potentially be generalized to other disease states and immunological phenotypes. A further reported finding was that TCR beta sequences accurately predicted the HLA-A and HLA-B alleles for most subjects in the first cohort. The study gave a list of over 150 TCR beta chains associated with cytomegalovirus. Most TCR sequences were observed very rarely across donors, whereas some public TCRs were present in many individuals. In a later analysis, the rate of TCR association differed among HLA loci, with DRB1 alleles having the most associated TCRs and HLA-C alleles having the fewest. Strong co-occurrence of HLA alleles, especially DR and DQ, made assigning TCR associations to individual alleles difficult. The sequencing pipeline was judged likely to have produced a cluster of highly shared sequence variants as a technical artifact. Linkage disequilibrium might explain the correlated functional status among segregating V segments, but an unknown experimental factor could not be excluded. In both the original and validation cohorts, the classifier was reported to diagnose cytomegalovirus status with high specificity and sensitivity. An association between a missense DCLRE1C variant and V-gene and J-gene trimming of TCR beta chains was found in a later genetic analysis and replicated in an independent cohort. HLA typing was unavailable for some donors at each locus, so association tests used only the typed subset. The presence/absence analyses assumed that sequencing depth was roughly uniform across donors, and that assumption may not be true. A later analysis associated about 17,000 TCR beta sequences with specific HLA alleles at a false discovery rate of 0.05. According to a later analysis, parvovirus B19, influenza, CMV and Epstein-Barr virus appeared linked to several top co-occurrence clusters.

Libraries were prepared through the immunoSEQ multiplex PCR assay. The multiplex PCR relied on a mix of 60 forward primers for TCR Vbeta segments and 13 reverse primers for TCR Jbeta segments. Amplification of the CDR3 region of rearranged TCR beta genes was performed with a multiplex PCR assay on genomic DNA. The amplified TCR beta libraries were sequenced on the Illumina HiSeq System as 87-base-pair reads. In the source study's methods: A later analysis counted about 82 million unique TCR beta chains across the 666 repertoires, and some 11 million of these chains were shared by at least two donors. To remove PCR and sequencing errors, raw reads were error-corrected and collapsed into unique sequences using a nearest-neighbor algorithm that merged closely related sequences. Alignment of CDR3 sequences to IMGT reference sequences was used to assign V, D and J gene segments. For a sequence to be retained, a match of at least six nucleotides to both a V gene segment and a J gene segment was required. Rearrangements were called productive when the CDR3 lacked stop codons and stayed in frame with V and J; all others were non-productive. CDR3 was defined according to IMGT convention as the region running from the second conserved V-encoded cysteine to the conserved J-encoded phenylalanine. Sequences without an unambiguous match to a single V gene segment were excluded from the earlier analysis of approximately 600 of the donors. In an earlier analysis of approximately 590 of the donors, a V segment was called functional when productive rearrangements were above 56.7%, and segregating when the standard deviation between donors exceeded 5%. A statistical classification framework was developed to diagnose cytomegalovirus status using the catalog of TCR beta chain sequences. V and J gene assignment, in a later analysis, came from comparing TCR nucleotide sequences with IMGT/GENE-DB human TR gene sequences. The TCRdist pipeline was used in a later analysis to assign CDR3 sequences and most-parsimonious VDJ recombination scenarios. In a later analysis, each TCR beta chain was defined by its CDR3 amino acid sequence together with its V-gene family, and reads lacking a unique V-gene family were excluded. In a later analysis, 550 to 650 highly shared, low-generation-probability nucleotide sequences were removed to address suspected cross-contamination and a sequencing artifact. For each public chain, a later analysis derived a clonal expansion index from normalized ranks of inferred template counts within each repertoire. In a later analysis, generation probabilities were computed with a VDJ recombination model fitted to out-of-frame rearrangements, and the resulting probabilities were checked against IGoR. In a later analysis, hypergeometric tests were used to score TCR-TCR, TCR-HLA and TCR-CMV co-occurrence, with a repertoire-size bias correction applied to TCR pairs. False discovery rates were estimated in a later analysis by permuting HLA or CMV assignments 20 times. In a later analysis, co-occurring TCRs were grouped using DBSCAN, with TCRdist sequence similarity added in when clustering inside HLA-allele-positive subsets. Repertoires with fewer than 30,000 or more than 120,000 public chains were left out of co-occurrence clustering, as were four to six repertoires with anomalous nucleotide sharing. TCRdb retrieved this table from immuneACCESS and kept in-frame rearrangements only. Not all clones are present; in checked studies, unresolved V genes account for under half, and no reason is known for the remainder. The V and J calls and the clone size are those of that table, but D and trimming were determined from the DNA. In all, the sample holds more than 85,000 clones, and roughly 79% of those were seen once. The leading ten clones occupy about 5.8% of the sample.

This receptor chain uses TRBV30 and TRBJ2-7, with 14 central nucleotides matching TRBD2. The sequence came from a male donor in good health and CMV-seronegative. Sequencing was done on a sample of PBMCs. Read as DNA, the sequence is TGTGCCTGGAGTGTATATGAGACTAGCGGGAGGGCCGACGAGCAGTACTTC. Its translation reads: CAWSVYETSGRADEQYF.